This T cell receptor (beta chain) was found in a study of blood T cell repertoires in COVID-19. The wider study: Sites across the United States, Italy and Spain contributed samples from acute and convalescent COVID-19. PBMCs, B-cell-depleted T cells, or T cells were the source of the cDNA or gDNA that made up the material.

This clone was found once. Enrolled through a virtual design, the participants were between roughly 18 and 90 years of age and came from under 25 US areas. No more than 2 weeks before study entry, exposed participants had met a case of COVID-19. The assay was immunoSEQ multiplex PCR, and TCRdb's table has in-frame clones only and misses some. The sample has some 240,000 clones, about 85% seen once. The sequenced material came from PBMCs or T cells enriched from blood (not recorded which). This clonotype originated in a woman aged 50 to 60 who had been exposed to COVID-19.

The CDR3 region has the DNA TGTGCCAGCTCACGCCCGGGACTAGCGGGGGACAATGAGCAGTTCTTC. This sequence encodes CASSRPGLAGDNEQFF. V is TRBV18 and J is TRBJ2-1; 14 positions match TRBD2. This CDR3 is 16 amino acids long. V shed 4 bases, J shed 5 bases, and the junction held 4 bases outside the gene matches. Germline values: CDR1 KGHSH, CDR2 LQKENI.